This TCR beta chain was obtained from a study of T cell responses to AZD1222 COVID-19 vaccine. Study results and caveats: Distributed over spike, vaccine-associated CD4 TCRs predominated at 160-218 and 743-854. Scientists sampled the repertoires only once the peak T cell response had passed.

Comments on this clone: Its antigen is currently unknown.

Investigators merged groups given second doses at roughly 4 or roughly 12 weeks. The J segment lost 3 bases and the V segment lost 3 bases, leaving 6 bases of the junction unmatched. The length of the CDR3 is 15 residues. Germline CDR1 reads SGHKS; CDR2 reads YYEKEE (reference sequence). The table came from immunoSEQ multiplex PCR; TCRdb's copy has only in-frame clones and leaves some out. The repertoire consists of 180,000 or so clones, with 85% to 95% occurring once and the leading ten covering around 2%. The material was peripheral blood, obtained 28 days after the second AZD1222 dose. This chain joins TRBV5-5 and TRBJ1-5; 7 bases match TRBD1. The receptor was isolated from an adult who received the AZD1222 COVID-19 vaccine. In DNA, the CDR3 is TGTGCCAGCAGCTCTACAGGGGTGGTCAATCAGCCCCAGCATTTT. Amino acid sequence: CASSSTGVVNQPQHF.